A selection of T cell receptor beta chains follows, all from one sample in a study of T-cell memory formation after mild COVID-19. TCRdb ran MiXCR on the 5' RACE reads and lists one entry per CDR3 protein. Of a few hundred thousand distinct CDR3 sequences listed, 7.5% to 10% are singletons. The sequenced material came from PBMCs or a T cell subset sorted from them (not recorded which). The receptors were gathered from a man aged 18 to 30 who had mild COVID-19 (a few samples of this study predate the infection). Cell type and time point are not known. CDR3s include the opening cysteine and the closing phenylalanine or tryptophan. Each record gives: clone size, V gene, J gene, D gene, CDR3 DNA, CDR3 protein. The D gene is left open where the match is weak. Clone sizes are given selectively: once, few, many, or a class where the clone is expanded.

>few|TRBV20-1|TRBJ2-6|NA
TGCAGTGCTAGAGATCTGGCAGGAACCCTCTCTGGGGCCAACGTCCTGACTTTC
CSARDLAGTLSGANVLTF
>few|TRBV5-5|TRBJ1-1|NA
TGTGCCAGCAGCCCCTCGACAGCTTGGACCACTGAAGCTTTCTTT
CASSPSTAWTTEAFF
>NA|TRBV28|TRBJ2-5|NA
TGTGCCGGAGGGGGGCCGATAGATAGTGAGACCCAGTACTTC
CAGGGPIDSETQYF
>NA|TRBV6-1|TRBJ1-5|NA
TGTGCCACCGTGAAAGACCTCAATCAGCCCCAGCATTTT
CATVKDLNQPQHF
>NA|TRBV28|TRBJ2-4|NA
TGTGCCAGCAGAGCAGGGGGGCCTGTAAACATTCAGTACTTC
CASRAGGPVNIQYF
>NA|TRBV6-6|TRBJ2-5|TRBD1
TGTGCCAGCAGTGACCGGGACAGATACCAAGAGACCCAGTACTTC
CASSDRDRYQETQYF
>few|TRBV3-1|TRBJ1-6|NA
TGTGCCAGCAGCCAAGAAGGTGGCACTTATAATTCACCCCTCCACTTT
CASSQEGGTYNSPLHF
>NA|TRBV5-1|TRBJ2-3|NA
TGCGCCAGCAGCTTTGCCAGGGGGGGCGCAAGCACAGATACGCAGTATTTT
CASSFARGGASTDTQYF
>few|TRBV29-1|TRBJ2-7|TRBD1
TGCAGCGTTGAAGATCCCTTCACAGGGGGAGAGTCCTACGAGCAGTACTTC
CSVEDPFTGGESYEQYF
>few|TRBV6-6|TRBJ2-3|TRBD1
TGTGCCAGCGACAGGGGGTCAGATACGCAGTATTTT
CASDRGSDTQYF
>once|TRBV28|TRBJ1-5|NA
TGTGCCAGCAGTGAACACGGCAATCAGCCCCAGCATTTT
CASSEHGNQPQHF
>many|TRBV4-2|TRBJ1-3|NA
TGTGCCAGCAGCCAACAGGGGCCCTATGGAAACACCATATATTTT
CASSQQGPYGNTIYF
>few|TRBV5-1|TRBJ1-1|TRBD1
TGCGCCAGCAGCTTAAGACAGGGGTGGGACACTGAAGCTTTCTTT
CASSLRQGWDTEAFF
>NA|TRBV7-2|TRBJ1-6|NA
TGTGCCAGCAGCTTAGTTGGGGGGTCCACCTATAATTCACCCCTCCACTTT
CASSLVGGSTYNSPLHF
>NA|TRBV7-9|TRBJ2-4|NA
TGTGCCAGCAGCTTAGCCTTCATAGCCAAAAACATTCAGTACTTC
CASSLAFIAKNIQYF
>NA|TRBV4-1|TRBJ2-2|TRBD2
TGCGCCAGCAGCCGATATACTAGCGGGGGAACCGGGGAGCTGTTTTTT
CASSRYTSGGTGELFF
>few|TRBV12-3/TRBV12-4|TRBJ2-5|NA
TGTGCCAGCAGTTTAGGATTTTCAGGAGGGGGGGAAGAGACCCAGTACTTC
CASSLGFSGGGEETQYF
>few|TRBV4-2|TRBJ2-3|NA
TGTGCCAGCAGCCAAGTCCGACTTAGAGGCACAGATACGCAGTATTTT
CASSQVRLRGTDTQYF
>few|TRBV4-3|TRBJ2-3|TRBD1
TGCGCCAGCAGCCGGGGACAGGAGTACACAGATACGCAGTATTTT
CASSRGQEYTDTQYF
>few|TRBV5-1|TRBJ1-2|TRBD1
TGCGCCAGCAGCACAAGACAGGGTGGAGTTTATGGCTACACCTTC
CASSTRQGGVYGYTF
>few|TRBV14|TRBJ1-2|NA
TGTGCCAGCAGCTCCCGACGAGGGGGCTACACCTTC
CASSSRRGGYTF
>NA|TRBV5-1|TRBJ2-2|NA
TGCGCCAGCAGCTTGGCGGGGGTCGGGGCCGGGGAGCTGTTTTTT
CASSLAGVGAGELFF
>NA|TRBV7-9|TRBJ2-5|TRBD2
TGTGCCAGCAGCTTAGGCCTAGCGGGGGGTCAAGAGACCCAGTACTTC
CASSLGLAGGQETQYF
>NA|TRBV6-5|TRBJ2-6|NA
TGTGCCAGCAGTTACGGCCGGGCTGGGGCCAACGTCCTGACTTTC
CASSYGRAGANVLTF
>NA|TRBV5-4|TRBJ2-3|NA
TGTGCCAGCAGCCCGGTTACGGGGGGCCTCGCAGGTACGCAGTATTTT
CASSPVTGGLAGTQYF
>NA|TRBV20-1|TRBJ1-6|NA
TGCAGTGCTAGAGATTTCGAGTACTCACCCCTCCACTTT
CSARDFEYSPLHF